This TCR beta chain stems from a study of control samples from healthy donors and cancer patients. Trimming removed 5 bases at V and 3 bases at J, with 11 bases between. Germline CDR1 and CDR2: SGHKS and YYEKEE (reference sequence). The CDR3 spans 13 residues. Produced via immunoSEQ multiplex PCR; TCRdb's table is partial and in-frame only. This table holds about 76,000 clones, 75% to 90% found once. The TCR was taken from a woman aged 50 to 60 with colorectal cancer. The sequencing sample was made of PBMCs. J is TRBJ1-2 and V is TRBV5-5, with D maybe TRBD1 (5 bases). As DNA, the CDR3 is TGTGCCAGCAGTCTCAGGGACGACTATGGCTACACCTTC. It is translated as CASSLRDDYGYTF.